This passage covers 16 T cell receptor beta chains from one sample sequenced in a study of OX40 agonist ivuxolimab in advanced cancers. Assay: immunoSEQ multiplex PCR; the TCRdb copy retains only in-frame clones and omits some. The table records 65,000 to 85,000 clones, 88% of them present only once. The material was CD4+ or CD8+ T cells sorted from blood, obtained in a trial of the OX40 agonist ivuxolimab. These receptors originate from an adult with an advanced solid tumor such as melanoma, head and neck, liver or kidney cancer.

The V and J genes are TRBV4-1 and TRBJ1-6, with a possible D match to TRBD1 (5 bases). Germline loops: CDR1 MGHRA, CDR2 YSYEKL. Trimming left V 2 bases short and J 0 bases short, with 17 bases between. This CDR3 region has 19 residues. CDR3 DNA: TGCGCCAGCAGCCAACCTGCACGGGGGACCGGCTCCTATAATTCACCCCTCCACTTT. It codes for CASSQPARGTGSYNSPLHF.

The CDR3 loop reads CASRGGVVRYGYTF. The CDR3 DNA sequence: TGTGCCAGCAGGGGAGGGGTGGTAAGGTATGGCTACACCTTC. This chain links TRBV2 with TRBJ1-2, with D tentatively TRBD1 (5 bases). Trimming pared 6 bases from V and 5 bases from J, leaving 16 bases between. The germline gives CDR1 SNHLY, CDR2 FYNNEI. There are 14 residues in the CDR3. The complete variable domain, with remaining parts taken from reference TRBV2 and TRBJ1-2, reads EPEVTQTPSHQVTQMGQEVILRCVPISNHLYFYWYRQILGQKVEFLVSFYNNEISEKSEIFDDQFSVERPDGSNFTLKIRSTKLEDSAMYFCASRGGVVRYGYTFGSGTRLTVV.

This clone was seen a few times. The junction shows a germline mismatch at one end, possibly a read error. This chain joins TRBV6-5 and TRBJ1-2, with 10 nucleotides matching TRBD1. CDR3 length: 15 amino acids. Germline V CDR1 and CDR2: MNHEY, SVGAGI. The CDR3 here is CASSYSGTGDYGYTF. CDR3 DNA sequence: TGTGCCAGCAGCTACTCCGGGACAGGGGACTATGGCTACACCTTC.

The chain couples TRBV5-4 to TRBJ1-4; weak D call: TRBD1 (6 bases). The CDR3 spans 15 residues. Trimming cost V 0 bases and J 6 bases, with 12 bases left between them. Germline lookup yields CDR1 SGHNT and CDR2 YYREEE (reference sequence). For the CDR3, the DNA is TGTGCCAGCAGCTTGGTGGGGGGCGGTGATGAAAAACTGTTTTTT. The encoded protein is CASSLVGGGDEKLFF.

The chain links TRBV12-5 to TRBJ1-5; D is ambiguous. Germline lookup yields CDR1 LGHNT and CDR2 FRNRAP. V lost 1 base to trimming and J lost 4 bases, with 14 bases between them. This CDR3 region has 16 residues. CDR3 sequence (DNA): TGTGCTAGTGGTTTGGACCCCGTGGAGCAAAATCAGCCCCAGCATTTT. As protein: CASGLDPVEQNQPQHF.

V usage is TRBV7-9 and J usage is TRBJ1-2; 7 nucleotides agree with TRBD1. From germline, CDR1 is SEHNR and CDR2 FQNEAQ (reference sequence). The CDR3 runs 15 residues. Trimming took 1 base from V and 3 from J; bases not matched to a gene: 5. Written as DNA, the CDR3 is TGTGCCAGCAGCTTAGTCCGTCAGGGGGACTATGGCTACACCTTC. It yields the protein CASSLVRQGDYGYTF.

CDR3 DNA: TGCGCCAGCAGTTTCCAGGGACAAGAGACCCAGTACTTC. This translates into CASSFQGQETQYF. The chain recombines TRBV5-1 with TRBJ2-5; tentatively, D is TRBD1 (5 bases). CDR1 is SGHRS, CDR2 YFSETQ, per germline. V lost 5 bases and J lost 2, with 10 bases in between. The CDR3 consists of 13 residues.

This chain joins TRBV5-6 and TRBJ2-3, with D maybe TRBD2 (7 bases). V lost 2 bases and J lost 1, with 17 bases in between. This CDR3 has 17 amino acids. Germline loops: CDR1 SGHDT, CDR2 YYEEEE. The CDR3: CASSFLQGGIGTDTQYF. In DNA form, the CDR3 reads TGTGCCAGCAGCTTCTTACAGGGAGGGATCGGCACAGATACGCAGTATTTT.

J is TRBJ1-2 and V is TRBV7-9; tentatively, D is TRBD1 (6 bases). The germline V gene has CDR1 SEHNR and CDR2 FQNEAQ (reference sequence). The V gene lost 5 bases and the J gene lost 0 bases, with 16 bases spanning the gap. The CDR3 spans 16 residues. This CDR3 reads CASSPSDSRANYGYTF. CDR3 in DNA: TGTGCCAGCAGCCCCTCGGACAGCAGAGCTAACTATGGCTACACCTTC.

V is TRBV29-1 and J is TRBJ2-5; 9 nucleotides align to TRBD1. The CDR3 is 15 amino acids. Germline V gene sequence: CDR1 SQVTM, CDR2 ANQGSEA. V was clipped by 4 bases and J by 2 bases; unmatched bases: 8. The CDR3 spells CSVVGTGWMQETQYF. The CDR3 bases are TGCAGCGTTGTGGGGACAGGGTGGATGCAAGAGACCCAGTACTTC.

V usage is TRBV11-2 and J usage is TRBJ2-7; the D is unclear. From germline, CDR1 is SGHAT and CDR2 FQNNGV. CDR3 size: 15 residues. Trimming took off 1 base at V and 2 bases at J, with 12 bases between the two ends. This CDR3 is CASSLGVLNPYEQYF. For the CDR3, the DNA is TGTGCCAGCAGCTTAGGGGTTCTAAACCCCTACGAGCAGTACTTC.

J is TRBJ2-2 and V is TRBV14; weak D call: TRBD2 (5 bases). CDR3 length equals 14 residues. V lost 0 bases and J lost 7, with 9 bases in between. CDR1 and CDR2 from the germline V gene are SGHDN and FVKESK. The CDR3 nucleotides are TGTGCCAGCAGCCAAGATTACGGGGTCGGGGAGCTGTTTTTT. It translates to CASSQDYGVGELFF.

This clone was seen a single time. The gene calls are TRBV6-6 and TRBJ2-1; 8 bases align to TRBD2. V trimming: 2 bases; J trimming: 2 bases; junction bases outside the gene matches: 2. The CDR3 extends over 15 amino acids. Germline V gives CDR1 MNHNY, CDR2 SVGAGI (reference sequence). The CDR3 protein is CASSYRGGTYNEQFF. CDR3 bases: TGTGCCAGCAGTTACCGCGGGGGGACCTACAATGAGCAGTTCTTC.

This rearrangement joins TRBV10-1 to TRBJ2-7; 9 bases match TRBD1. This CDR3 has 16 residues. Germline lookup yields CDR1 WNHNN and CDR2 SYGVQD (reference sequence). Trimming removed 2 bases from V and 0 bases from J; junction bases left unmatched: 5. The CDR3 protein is CASSERTGAGSYEQYF. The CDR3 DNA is TGCGCCAGCAGTGAGAGGACAGGGGCGGGCTCCTACGAGCAGTACTTC.

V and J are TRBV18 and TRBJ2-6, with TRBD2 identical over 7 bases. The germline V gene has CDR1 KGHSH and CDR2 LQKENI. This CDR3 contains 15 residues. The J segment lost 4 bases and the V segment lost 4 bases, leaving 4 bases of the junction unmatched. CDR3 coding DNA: TGTGCCAGCTCACTCGGGGGGACCGGGGCCAACGTCCTGACTTTC. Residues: CASSLGGTGANVLTF.

The CDR3: CASSPPSQGLMEQYF. CDR3 nucleotides: TGTGCCAGCTCACCACCTTCCCAGGGGCTAATGGAGCAGTACTTC. The V call is TRBV18, the J call TRBJ2-7, with a possible D match to TRBD1 (6 bases). V lost 0 bases to trimming and J lost 7 bases, with 16 bases between them. The CDR3 spans 15 residues. Germline values: CDR1 KGHSH, CDR2 LQKENI.